A single sample is the source of the 32 T cell receptor beta chains below, sequenced in a study of OX40 agonist ivuxolimab in advanced cancers. Profiled with immunoSEQ multiplex PCR; TCRdb holds only in-frame clones, not every one. The table has about 91,000 clones, around four fifths seen once. Sequenced here: CD4+ or CD8+ T cells sorted from blood, sampled in a trial of the OX40 agonist ivuxolimab. These receptors came from an adult with an advanced solid tumor such as melanoma, head and neck, liver or kidney cancer.

V is TRBV7-2 and J is TRBJ2-3; 10 bases agree with TRBD2. Losses at the gene ends were 3 bases for V and 4 bases for J; bases not matched to a gene: 10. CDR1 is SGHTA and CDR2 is FQGNSA in the germline V gene. CDR3 size: 17 residues. The CDR3 loop is CASSFLSSGGRADTQYF. The CDR3 region has the DNA TGTGCCAGCAGCTTCCTTTCTAGCGGGGGCCGCGCAGATACGCAGTATTTT.

The chain is built from TRBV30 and TRBJ1-1; TRBD1 agrees at 7 bases. The CDR3 totals 14 residues. Germline V gene lookup returns CDR1 GTSNPN and CDR2 SVGIG (reference sequence). The V gene end was trimmed by 3 bases and the J gene end by 1 base; junction bases not matched to a gene: 5. Written as DNA, the CDR3 is TGTGCCTGGAGCCCGGGACAGAAGAACACTGAAGCTTTCTTT. Its protein product is CAWSPGQKNTEAFF.

This rearrangement joins TRBV5-4 to TRBJ2-1, with TRBD1 matching 11 bases. Germline CDR1 SGHNT, CDR2 YYREEE (reference sequence). J lost 8 bases, V lost 2 bases, and 6 bases had no gene match. There are 15 residues in the CDR3. The CDR3 reads CASSFGTGGKDEQFF. CDR3 coding DNA: TGTGCCAGCAGCTTCGGGACAGGGGGGAAGGATGAGCAGTTCTTC. Full variable domain (rest looked up from reference TRBV5-4 and TRBJ2-1): ETGVTQSPTHLIKTRGQQVTLRCSSQSGHNTVSWYQQALGQGPQFIFQYYREEENGRGNFPPRFSGLQFPNYSSELNVNALELDDSALYLCASSFGTGGKDEQFFGPGTRLTVL.

The chain couples TRBV9 to TRBJ2-3; 7 bases line up with TRBD2. The CDR3 covers 14 residues. With 9 bases clipped from V and 5 bases from J, the junction kept 12 bases outside the gene matches. Germline V gene data show CDR1 as SGDLS and CDR2 as YYNGEE. The CDR3 nucleotides read TGTGCCACCCAGCTCGGCGGGGGAATAGATACGCAGTATTTT. Amino acids: CATQLGGGIDTQYF.

This chain joins TRBV7-9 and TRBJ1-2; 7 bases are shared with TRBD1. Trimming cost V 5 bases and J 4 bases; bases outside gene matches: 7. From germline, CDR1 is SEHNR and CDR2 FQNEAQ (reference sequence). The CDR3 runs to 14 residues. DNA of the CDR3: TGTGCCAGCAGCATATGGGGACAGTTCTATGGCTACACCTTC. It specifies CASSIWGQFYGYTF.

In its sample, this clone was seen a few times. The rearrangement joins TRBV7-9 to TRBJ2-7; TRBD2 aligns across 9 bases. This CDR3 is 16 amino acids long. J gave up 5 bases and V 1 base, and 9 bases lay outside the gene matches. CDR1 is SEHNR, CDR2 FQNEAQ, per germline (reference sequence). CDR3 sequence: CASSLEGAGGRDEQYF. Here the CDR3 DNA reads TGTGCCAGCAGCTTAGAGGGAGCGGGGGGCCGGGACGAGCAGTACTTC.

CDR3 bases: TGTGCCAGCAGCTTTGAGAGGGACACTGAAGCTTTCTTT. Translating gives CASSFERDTEAFF. The V and J genes are TRBV7-2 and TRBJ1-1; no reliable D call. V was shortened by 3 bases and J by 3 bases, with 8 bases between the two germline ends. Germline V lookup: CDR1 SGHTA, CDR2 FQGNSA. This CDR3 is 13 amino acids long.

The CDR3 spells CATSRGQEAGGRTGELFF. Here the CDR3 DNA reads TGTGCCACCAGCAGAGGCCAGGAAGCGGGGGGGCGGACCGGGGAGCTGTTTTTT. This chain uses TRBV15 with TRBJ2-2; 10 bases are a match to TRBD2. Germline assignment: CDR1 LNHNV and CDR2 YYDKDF (reference sequence). With 1 base clipped from V and 5 bases from J, the junction kept 10 bases outside the gene matches. CDR3 length equals 18 residues.

The chain combines TRBV7-3 with TRBJ2-5; TRBD2 matches 12 bases. The CDR3 contains 15 residues. Germline assignment: CDR1 SGHTA and CDR2 FQGTGA. V lost 5 bases, J lost 4 bases, and 5 bases stayed unmatched. In nucleotides, the CDR3 is TGTGCCAGCAGCCTTCTAGCGGGGGGGCCAGAGACCCAGTACTTC. Encoded protein: CASSLLAGGPETQYF.

This chain joins TRBV2 and TRBJ1-1; 9 bases map to TRBD1. Germline trimming cut 6 bases from V and 1 base from J; bases unmatched to any gene: 3. The germline V gene has CDR1 SNHLY and CDR2 FYNNEI. CDR3 length: 14 residues. Here the CDR3 reads CASRADRGNTEAFF. CDR3 in DNA: TGTGCCAGCAGGGCGGACAGGGGGAACACTGAAGCTTTCTTT.

This clone was detected only once. The chain has TRBV19 and TRBJ2-5, with 12 bases aligning to TRBD1. The V and J ends lost 6 bases and 4 bases, in that order; junction bases with no gene match: 3. Germline CDR1 is LNHDA and CDR2 is SQIVND (reference sequence). The CDR3 loop spans 14 amino acids. This CDR3 is CASSPGQGAETQYF. CDR3 bases: TGTGCCAGTAGCCCGGGACAGGGGGCAGAGACCCAGTACTTC.

The V call is TRBV4-2, the J call TRBJ1-2, with TRBD1 as a possible D gene (5 bases). Trimming took 0 bases from V and 4 from J, leaving 15 bases between them. This CDR3 contains 16 residues. Germline loops: CDR1 LGHNA, CDR2 YNFKEQ. Written as DNA, the CDR3 is TGTGCCAGCAGCCAAGAAGGTAAAGGGGATGGCTATGGCTACACCTTC. The encoded protein is CASSQEGKGDGYGYTF.

The chain is built from TRBV7-2 and TRBJ2-3; 8 bases agree with TRBD2. Germline V gene sequence: CDR1 SGHTA, CDR2 FQGNSA. This CDR3 is 16 amino acids long. The trim removed 5 bases at V and 6 bases at J, leaving 13 bases unmatched. This CDR3 reads CASSPQPSGGVDTQYF. The CDR3 bases are TGTGCCAGCAGCCCTCAACCGAGCGGGGGAGTGGATACGCAGTATTTT.

This clone was detected once. The rearrangement joins TRBV7-9 to TRBJ1-2; TRBD1 agrees at 11 bases. This CDR3 contains 15 residues. The V segment lost 3 bases and the J segment 7 bases; nucleotides outside the gene matches: 7. Germline CDR1 is SEHNR and CDR2 is FQNEAQ (reference sequence). The CDR3 sequence is CASSFSGQGASGYTF. CDR3 DNA: TGTGCCAGCAGCTTCTCCGGACAGGGGGCTTCTGGCTACACCTTC.

V gene TRBV4-3 combines with J gene TRBJ1-4; weak D call: TRBD1 (5 bases). The V gene's germline CDR1 is LGHNA and CDR2 YSLEER. The ends were cut back, 4 bases at V and 8 bases at J, with 35 bases in the middle. The CDR3 sequence is 21 residues long. The CDR3 loop reads CASSPRLTTEGRGGFEEKLFF. For the CDR3, the DNA is TGCGCCAGCAGCCCCCGACTGACCACCGAGGGGAGGGGCGGGTTTGAGGAAAAACTGTTTTTT.

The chain combines TRBV10-1 with TRBJ2-1; D is undetermined. V lost 6 bases to trimming and J lost 6 bases, with 18 bases between them. Germline V CDR1 and CDR2: WNHNN, SYGVQD (reference sequence). The CDR3 spans 15 residues. CDR3 bases: TGCGCCAGCAGGGATGGGCGCCTTCCGGGCAATGAGCAGTTCTTC. Translated: CASRDGRLPGNEQFF.

V usage is TRBV7-2 and J usage is TRBJ1-5; D is ambiguous. Germline CDR1 is SGHTA and CDR2 is FQGNSA. The V gene lost 0 bases and the J gene lost 0 bases, with 18 bases spanning the gap. This CDR3 has 19 amino acids. CDR3 nucleotide sequence: TGTGCCAGCAGCTTAGCGACGACCGCCAATGCCTATAGCAATCAGCCCCAGCATTTT. Protein product: CASSLATTANAYSNQPQHF.

The V gene is TRBV7-2, the J gene TRBJ1-1, with a weak D call TRBD1 (5 bases). The germline CDR1 and CDR2 sequences are SGHTA and FQGNSA. The V end lost 3 bases, the J end lost 4 bases, and 9 bases lay between the germline ends. The CDR3 runs to 13 residues. The CDR3 DNA sequence: TGTGCCAGCAGCTTTGCGGGGGGCACTGAAGCTTTCTTT. Translation gives CASSFAGGTEAFF.

This rearrangement joins TRBV28 to TRBJ2-1; weak D call: TRBD1 (6 bases). Trimming cost V 4 bases and J 5 bases, with 12 bases left between them. The CDR3 sequence is 14 residues long. CDR1 is MDHEN, CDR2 SYDVKM, per germline. The CDR3 loop reads CASSSYRANNEQFF. CDR3 bases: TGTGCCAGCAGTTCGTACAGGGCTAACAATGAGCAGTTCTTC. Full variable domain (missing parts from reference TRBV28 and TRBJ2-1): DVKVTQSSRYLVKRTGEKVFLECVQDMDHENMFWYRQDPGLGLRLIYFSYDVKMKEKGDIPEGYSVSREKKERFSLILESASTNQTSMYLCASSSYRANNEQFFGPGTRLTVL.

This clone appeared once. V is TRBV28 and J is TRBJ2-3; maybe TRBD1 (7 bases). Germline-derived CDR1 and CDR2 are MDHEN and SYDVKM. The CDR3 is made up of 19 amino acids. The V end lost 4 bases, the J end lost 2 bases, and 25 bases lay between the germline ends. CDR3 DNA sequence: TGTGCCAGCAGTTACTCACCTTGGAGGGGACAGTCACACACAGATACGCAGTATTTT. Protein sequence: CASSYSPWRGQSHTDTQYF.

The gene calls are TRBV15 and TRBJ2-7; D is ambiguous. The length of the CDR3 is 14 residues. Germline CDR1 reads LNHNV; CDR2 reads YYDKDF (reference sequence). Trimming took off 0 bases at V and 6 bases at J, with 12 bases between the two ends. The DNA for the CDR3 is TGTGCCACCAGCAGAGATAGGGTTGCCGGCGAGCAGTACTTC. Translation gives CATSRDRVAGEQYF.

This chain links TRBV11-3 with TRBJ1-5; possibly TRBD1 for D (5 bases). The CDR3 consists of 18 residues. Trimming pared 1 base from V and 0 bases from J, leaving 16 bases between. CDR1 SGHNT and CDR2 YENEEA come from the germline V gene. The CDR3 DNA reads TGTGCCAGCAGCTTAGTTTTGGGGGATCGGGATAGCAATCAGCCCCAGCATTTT. It translates to CASSLVLGDRDSNQPQHF.

This chain joins TRBV7-2 and TRBJ1-2; the D gene is possibly TRBD1 (6 bases). The germline V gene has CDR1 SGHTA and CDR2 FQGNSA. V was pared by 6 bases and J by 2 bases, with 16 bases between. This CDR3 spans 15 amino acids. The CDR3 reads CASSPGTSINYGYTF. The DNA for the CDR3 is TGTGCCAGCAGTCCAGGGACATCGATCAACTATGGCTACACCTTC.

The J gene is TRBJ2-5, the V gene TRBV12-5; the D gene could be TRBD1 or TRBD2 (5 bases each). CDR1 LGHNT and CDR2 FRNRAP come from the germline V gene. This CDR3 region has 15 residues. V was cut by 6 bases and J by 5 bases, with 19 bases left in between. The chain's CDR3 is CASGRDGPTSETQYF. DNA for the CDR3: TGTGCTAGTGGGAGGGACGGACCGACGAGCGAGACCCAGTACTTC. Variable domain in full (rest from reference TRBV12-5 and TRBJ2-5): DARVTQTPRHKVTEMGQEVTMRCQPILGHNTVFWYRQTMMQGLELLAYFRNRAPLDDSGMPKDRFSAEMPDATLATLKIQPSEPRDSAVYFCASGRDGPTSETQYFGPGTRLLVL.

This chain uses TRBV5-4 with TRBJ1-4; D might be TRBD1 (6 bases). Deletions cut 5 bases from V and 6 bases from J, with 14 bases between. CDR3 length equals 14 residues. Germline assignment: CDR1 SGHNT and CDR2 YYREEE (reference sequence). The CDR3 region is CASRQQGRDEKLFF. As DNA, the CDR3 is TGTGCCAGCAGACAACAGGGAAGGGATGAAAAACTGTTTTTT.

The rearrangement links TRBV21-1 to TRBJ2-3; whether TRBD1, the table's D call, matches the DNA was not checked. TRBV21-1 is classified as a pseudogene. This CDR3 has 14 amino acids. CDR3 protein: CASSRAGSTDTQYF. The CDR3 nucleotides are TGTGCCAGCAGCAGGGCAGGGAGCACAGATACGCAGTATTTT.

This chain joins TRBV19 and TRBJ2-7; TRBD1 agrees at 8 bases. The CDR3 is 14 residues long. The V and J ends lost 7 bases and 2 bases, in that order; junction bases with no gene match: 7. Germline V CDR1 and CDR2: LNHDA, SQIVND (reference sequence). The CDR3 region has the DNA TGTGCCAGTAAAAGGGGGACAGGAGCCTACGAGCAGTACTTC. Its protein product is CASKRGTGAYEQYF.

This chain connects TRBV7-2 to TRBJ1-3, with a weak D call TRBD1 (6 bases). V was clipped by 6 bases and J by 4 bases, with 19 bases between them. The CDR3 runs to 16 residues. From germline, CDR1 is SGHTA and CDR2 FQGNSA. DNA of the CDR3: TGTGCCAGCAGATCACTTGGGCAGGGGAAAGGAAACACCATATATTTT. Encoded protein: CASRSLGQGKGNTIYF.

The chain combines TRBV2 with TRBJ2-3, with D hard to call. Trimming removed 7 bases from V and 0 bases from J, with 11 bases in between. The CDR3 is made up of 14 amino acids. CDR1 and CDR2 from the germline V gene are SNHLY and FYNNEI. The DNA of the CDR3 is TGTGCCAGCAAAAGACTGACTAGCACAGATACGCAGTATTTT. It yields the protein CASKRLTSTDTQYF.

This clone was recorded once. The chain has TRBV6-5 and TRBJ1-4, with TRBD1 matching over 9 bases. After removal of 6 bases from V and 5 bases from J, the junction contained 4 bases not matched to a gene. Germline V gene data show CDR1 as MNHEY and CDR2 as SVGAGI. This CDR3 has 14 amino acids. The CDR3 sequence: CASSRGTGNEKLFF. CDR3 DNA: TGTGCCAGCAGCCGCGGGACAGGGAATGAAAAACTGTTTTTT.

The chain links TRBV6-5 to TRBJ2-3; D not resolved. Trimming stripped 4 bases from V and 5 bases from J, with 10 bases between. Per the germline V gene, CDR1 is MNHEY and CDR2 is SVGAGI. The CDR3 is 13 amino acids. CDR3 coding DNA: TGTGCCAGCAGTTCTTGGTATTTAGATACGCAGTATTTT. This sequence encodes CASSSWYLDTQYF.

This clone is a singleton in its sample. The sample has other DNA sequences that encode this CDR3 too. The V call is TRBV7-9, the J call TRBJ2-3; no definite D call. The germline gives CDR1 SEHNR, CDR2 FQNEAQ (reference sequence). The germline V and J ends were trimmed by 1 base and 5 bases, with 7 bases remaining between them. This CDR3 spans 13 amino acids. As DNA, the CDR3 is TGTGCCAGCAGCTTAGATGGTGGAGATACGCAGTATTTT. Its translation is CASSLDGGDTQYF. The complete variable domain, with remaining parts taken from reference TRBV7-9 and TRBJ2-3, reads DTGVSQNPRHKITKRGQNVTFRCDPISEHNRLYWYRQTLGQGPEFLTYFQNEAQLEKSRLLSDRFSAERPKGSFSTLEIQRTEQGDSAMYLCASSLDGGDTQYFGPGTRLTVL.